This TCR beta chain was captured by sequencing in a study of memory CD4+ T cells and cytomegalovirus serostatus. For the study at large: This sample comes from healthy Belgian adults, several CMV seropositive, 24 seronegative.

Data came from immunoSEQ multiplex PCR; TCRdb stores just in-frame clones and leaves some out. Altogether about 80,000 clones are present, over 80% being singletons, with the ten largest covering nearly 0.8%. Single viable CD3+CD4+CD8-CD45RO+ cells were sorted as the memory CD4+ T cells. Serostatus was set by detecting CMV pp150, pp28, p38, p52 IgG. This CDR3 is built from 12 residues. Trimming pared 10 bases from V and 7 bases from J, leaving 14 bases between. Germline CDR1 and CDR2: LGHNT and FRNRAP. The rearrangement uses TRBV12-5 and TRBJ1-5; a possible D gene is TRBD1 (5 bases). The sample comprised memory CD4+ T cells from blood. The clonotype originates from an adult in good health and CMV-seronegative. CDR3 nucleotide sequence: TGTGCTACCAGGGCAATGGGCCAGCCCCAGCATTTT. Amino acid sequence: CATRAMGQPQHF.